This TCR beta chain was retrieved from a study of CD8 T cells in Susac syndrome. Whole-study findings and limits: The TCR sequencing and HLA analysis in the study involved a relatively small number of individuals, as the study acknowledged.

In regard to this clonotype: The antigen is not known.

From blood CD8+ and CD4+ T cells, TCR beta sequences were generated. TEMRA cells were FACS-enriched, while CD8+ and CD4+ T cells were negatively isolated. Reverse transcription of roughly 0.45 to 1 ug RNA was carried out with random hexamers. Amplification of TCR beta CDR3 across 54 Vbeta and 13 Jbeta was performed with immunoSEQ multiplex PCR. Each CDR3 protein is one row after TCRdb ran MiXCR on the immunoSEQ multiplex PCR reads. Here the sample spans around 200,000 distinct CDR3 sequences, roughly 94% being singletons. The sequence derives from a human donor with multiple sclerosis. The sequenced sample was CD4+ T cells from PBMCs.

The CDR3 nucleotides read TGTGCCAGCAGCGCTGGGACCGCAAGGGAAAAACTGTTTTTT. Its translation: CASSAGTAREKLFF. J is TRBJ1-4 and V is TRBV9, with D possibly TRBD1 on 5 matching bases. V was shortened by 3 bases and J by 8 bases, with 14 bases between the two germline ends. The CDR3 spans 14 residues. Germline V gene sequence: CDR1 SGDLS, CDR2 YYNGEE.